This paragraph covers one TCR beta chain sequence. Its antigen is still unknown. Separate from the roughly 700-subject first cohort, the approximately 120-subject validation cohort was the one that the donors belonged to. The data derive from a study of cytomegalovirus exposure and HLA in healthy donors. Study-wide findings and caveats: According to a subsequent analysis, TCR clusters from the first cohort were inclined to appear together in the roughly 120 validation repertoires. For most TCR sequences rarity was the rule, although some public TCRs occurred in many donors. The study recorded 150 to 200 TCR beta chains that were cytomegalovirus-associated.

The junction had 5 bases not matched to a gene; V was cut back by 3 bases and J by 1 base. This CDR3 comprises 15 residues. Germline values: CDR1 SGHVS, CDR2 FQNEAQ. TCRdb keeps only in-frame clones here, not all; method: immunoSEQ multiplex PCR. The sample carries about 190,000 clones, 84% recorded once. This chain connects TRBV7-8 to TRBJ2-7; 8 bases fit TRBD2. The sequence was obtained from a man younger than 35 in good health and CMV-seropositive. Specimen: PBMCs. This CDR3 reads CASSLPAGVSYEQYF. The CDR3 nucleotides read TGTGCCAGCAGCTTGCCAGCGGGAGTTTCCTACGAGCAGTACTTC.